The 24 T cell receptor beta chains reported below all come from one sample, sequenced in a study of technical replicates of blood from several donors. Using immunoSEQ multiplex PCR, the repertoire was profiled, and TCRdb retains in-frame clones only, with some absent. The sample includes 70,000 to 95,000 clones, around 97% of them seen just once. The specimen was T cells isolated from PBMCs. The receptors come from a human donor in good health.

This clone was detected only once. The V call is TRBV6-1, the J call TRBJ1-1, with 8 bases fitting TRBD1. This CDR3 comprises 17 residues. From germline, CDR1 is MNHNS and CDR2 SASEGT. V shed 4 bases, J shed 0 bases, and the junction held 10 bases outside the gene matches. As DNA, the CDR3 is TGTGCCAGCAGTGTATCGGGACAGGAGATATTGAACACTGAAGCTTTCTTT. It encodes CASSVSGQEILNTEAFF.

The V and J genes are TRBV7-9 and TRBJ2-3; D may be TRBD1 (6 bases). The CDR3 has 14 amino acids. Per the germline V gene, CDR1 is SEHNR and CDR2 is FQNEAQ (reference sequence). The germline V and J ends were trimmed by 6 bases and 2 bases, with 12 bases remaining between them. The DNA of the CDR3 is TGTGCCAGCAGTCGAGGACAGTCCACAGATACGCAGTATTTT. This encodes CASSRGQSTDTQYF.

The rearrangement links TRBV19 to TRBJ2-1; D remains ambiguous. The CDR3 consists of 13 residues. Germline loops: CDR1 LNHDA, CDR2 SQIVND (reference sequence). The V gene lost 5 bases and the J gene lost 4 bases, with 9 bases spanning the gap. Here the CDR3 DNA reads TGTGCCAGTAGTGTCACGAGGTACAATGAGCAGTTCTTC. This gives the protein CASSVTRYNEQFF.

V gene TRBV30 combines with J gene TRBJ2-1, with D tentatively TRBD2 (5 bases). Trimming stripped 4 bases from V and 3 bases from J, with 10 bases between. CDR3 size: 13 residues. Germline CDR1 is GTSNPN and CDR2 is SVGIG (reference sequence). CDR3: CAWKSGIYNEQFF. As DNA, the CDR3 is TGTGCCTGGAAGTCGGGAATCTACAATGAGCAGTTCTTC.

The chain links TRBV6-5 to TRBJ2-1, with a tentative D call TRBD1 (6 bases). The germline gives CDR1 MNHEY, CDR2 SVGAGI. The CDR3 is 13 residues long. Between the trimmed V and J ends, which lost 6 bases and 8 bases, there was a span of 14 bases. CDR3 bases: TGTGCCAGCAGCAGGACAGTACGGGATGAGCAGTTCTTC. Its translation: CASSRTVRDEQFF.

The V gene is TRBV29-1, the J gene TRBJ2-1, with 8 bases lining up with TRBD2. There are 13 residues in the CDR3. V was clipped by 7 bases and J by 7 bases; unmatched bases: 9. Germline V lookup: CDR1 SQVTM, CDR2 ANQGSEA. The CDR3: CSGRTGGRNEQFF. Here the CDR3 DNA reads TGCAGCGGTAGGACGGGCGGGAGGAATGAGCAGTTCTTC.

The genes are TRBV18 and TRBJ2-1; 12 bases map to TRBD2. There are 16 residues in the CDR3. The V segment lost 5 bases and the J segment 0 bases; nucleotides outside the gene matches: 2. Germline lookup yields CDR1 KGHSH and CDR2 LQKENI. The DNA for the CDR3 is TGTGCCAGCTCAGGACTAGCGGGGAGCTCCTACAATGAGCAGTTCTTC. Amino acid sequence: CASSGLAGSSYNEQFF.

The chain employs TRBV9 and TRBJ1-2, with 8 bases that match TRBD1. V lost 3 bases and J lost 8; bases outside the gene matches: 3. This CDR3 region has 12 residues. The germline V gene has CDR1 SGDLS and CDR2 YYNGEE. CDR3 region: CASSATGEGYTF. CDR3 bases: TGTGCCAGCAGCGCGACAGGGGAGGGCTACACCTTC.

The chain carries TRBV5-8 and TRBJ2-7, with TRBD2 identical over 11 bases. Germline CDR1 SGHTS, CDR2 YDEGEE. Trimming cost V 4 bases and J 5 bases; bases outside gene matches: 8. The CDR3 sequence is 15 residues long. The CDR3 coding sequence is TGTGCCAGCAGCCCCGGACTAGCGGGTTTACACGAGCAGTACTTC. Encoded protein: CASSPGLAGLHEQYF.

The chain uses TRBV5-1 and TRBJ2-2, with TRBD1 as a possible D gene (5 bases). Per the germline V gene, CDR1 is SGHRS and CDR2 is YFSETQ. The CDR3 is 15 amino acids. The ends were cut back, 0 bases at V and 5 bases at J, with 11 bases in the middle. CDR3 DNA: TGCGCCAGCAGCTTGGGGAGACAGCTGACCGGGGAGCTGTTTTTT. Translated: CASSLGRQLTGELFF.

Here the CDR3 DNA reads TGTGCCAGCAGTTCCCCCGGGACAAACTCCTACGAGCAGTACTTC. Amino acid sequence: CASSSPGTNSYEQYF. The chain has TRBV28 and TRBJ2-7; D possibly corresponds to TRBD1 (6 bases). Germline values: CDR1 MDHEN, CDR2 SYDVKM. This CDR3 has 15 amino acids. V was clipped by 4 bases and J by 0 bases, with 13 bases between them.

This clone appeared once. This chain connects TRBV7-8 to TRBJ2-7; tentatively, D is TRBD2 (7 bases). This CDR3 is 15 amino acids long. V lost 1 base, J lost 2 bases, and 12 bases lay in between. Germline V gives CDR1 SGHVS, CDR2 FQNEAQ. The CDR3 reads CASSLVGGPTYEQYF. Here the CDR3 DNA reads TGTGCCAGCAGCTTAGTGGGGGGGCCTACCTACGAGCAGTACTTC.

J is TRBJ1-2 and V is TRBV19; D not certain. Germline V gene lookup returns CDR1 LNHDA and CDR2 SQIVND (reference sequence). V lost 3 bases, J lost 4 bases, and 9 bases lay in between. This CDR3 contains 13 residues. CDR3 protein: CASSIEAFYGYTF. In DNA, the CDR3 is TGTGCCAGTAGTATCGAGGCCTTCTATGGCTACACCTTC. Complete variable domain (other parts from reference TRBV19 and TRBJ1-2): DGGITQSPKYLFRKEGQNVTLSCEQNLNHDAMYWYRQDPGQGLRLIYYSQIVNDFQKGDIAEGYSVSREKKESFPLTVTSAQKNPTAFYLCASSIEAFYGYTFGSGTRLTVV.

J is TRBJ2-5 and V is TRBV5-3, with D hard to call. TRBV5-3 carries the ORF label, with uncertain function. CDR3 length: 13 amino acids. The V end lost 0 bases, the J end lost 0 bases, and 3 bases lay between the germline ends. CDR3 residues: CARSLDNQETQYF. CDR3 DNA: TGTGCCAGAAGCTTGGACAACCAAGAGACCCAGTACTTC.

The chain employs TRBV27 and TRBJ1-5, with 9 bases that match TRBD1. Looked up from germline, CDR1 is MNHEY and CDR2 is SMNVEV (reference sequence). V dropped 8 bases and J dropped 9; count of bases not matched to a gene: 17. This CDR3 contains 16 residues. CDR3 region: CASGLPGQGNSRPQHF. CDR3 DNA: TGTGCCAGCGGATTGCCGGGACAGGGCAATTCCCGGCCCCAGCATTTT.

CDR3: CASSLQGILEAFF. CDR3 in DNA: TGTGCCAGCAGCTTACAGGGTATCCTTGAAGCTTTCTTT. This chain joins TRBV7-3 and TRBJ1-1; D is possibly TRBD1 (5 bases). Germline V gene lookup returns CDR1 SGHTA and CDR2 FQGTGA. The CDR3 contains 13 residues. With 2 bases removed from V and 7 bases from J, the gap between germline ends came to 11 bases.

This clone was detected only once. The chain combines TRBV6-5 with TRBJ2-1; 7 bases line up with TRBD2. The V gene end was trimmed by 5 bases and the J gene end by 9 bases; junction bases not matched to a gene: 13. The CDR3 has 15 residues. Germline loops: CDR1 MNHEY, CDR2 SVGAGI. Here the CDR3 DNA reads TGTGCCAGCAGTATTATTTGGGGCGGGAGTACTGAGCAGTTCTTC. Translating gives CASSIIWGGSTEQFF.

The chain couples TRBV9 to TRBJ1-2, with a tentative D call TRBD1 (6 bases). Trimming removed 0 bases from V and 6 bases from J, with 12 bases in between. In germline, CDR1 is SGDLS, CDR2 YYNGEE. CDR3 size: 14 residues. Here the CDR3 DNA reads TGTGCCAGCAGCGTAGGGTGGGACAATGATGGCTACACCTTC. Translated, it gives CASSVGWDNDGYTF.

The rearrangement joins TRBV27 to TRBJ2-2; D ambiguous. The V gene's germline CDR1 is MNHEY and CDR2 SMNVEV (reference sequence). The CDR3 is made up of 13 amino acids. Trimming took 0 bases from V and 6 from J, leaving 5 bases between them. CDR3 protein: CASSLSGSGELFF. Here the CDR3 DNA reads TGTGCCAGCAGTTTATCCGGGTCCGGGGAGCTGTTTTTT.

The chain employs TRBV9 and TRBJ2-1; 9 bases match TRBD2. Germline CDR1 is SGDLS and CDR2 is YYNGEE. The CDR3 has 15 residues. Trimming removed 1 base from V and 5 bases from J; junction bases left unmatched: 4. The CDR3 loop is CASSVLAGSNNEQFF. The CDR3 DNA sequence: TGTGCCAGCAGCGTACTAGCGGGATCGAACAATGAGCAGTTCTTC.

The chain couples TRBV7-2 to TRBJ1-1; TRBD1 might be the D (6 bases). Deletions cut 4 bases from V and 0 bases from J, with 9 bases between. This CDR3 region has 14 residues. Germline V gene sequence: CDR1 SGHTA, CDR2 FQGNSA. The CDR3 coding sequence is TGTGCCAGCAGCTCCAGACAGGTGAACACTGAAGCTTTCTTT. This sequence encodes CASSSRQVNTEAFF.

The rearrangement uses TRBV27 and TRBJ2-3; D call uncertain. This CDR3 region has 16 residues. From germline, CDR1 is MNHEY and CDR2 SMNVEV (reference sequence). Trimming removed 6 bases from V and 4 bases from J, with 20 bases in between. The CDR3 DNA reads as TGTGCCAGCAGCATCTCACTACCGAACGAGGCAGATACGCAGTATTTT. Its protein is CASSISLPNEADTQYF.

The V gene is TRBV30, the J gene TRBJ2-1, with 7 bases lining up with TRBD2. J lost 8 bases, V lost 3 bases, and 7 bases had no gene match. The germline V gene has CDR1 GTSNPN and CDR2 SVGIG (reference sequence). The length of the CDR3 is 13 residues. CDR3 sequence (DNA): TGTGCCTGGAGCCGGCGGGAGCAGGATGAGCAGTTCTTC. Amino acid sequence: CAWSRREQDEQFF.

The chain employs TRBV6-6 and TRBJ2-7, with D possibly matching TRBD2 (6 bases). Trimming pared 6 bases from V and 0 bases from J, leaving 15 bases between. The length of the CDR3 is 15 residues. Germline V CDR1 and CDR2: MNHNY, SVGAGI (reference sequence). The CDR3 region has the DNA TGTGCCAGCAGCCCCAAGGCTAGCGCCTCCTACGAGCAGTACTTC. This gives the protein CASSPKASASYEQYF.